The clone carrying this T cell receptor (beta chain) was observed a single time. Method: immunoSEQ multiplex PCR; TCRdb's copy keeps in-frame clones and lacks some. The repertoire holds about 38,000 clones, with 88% as singletons. This sample is part of a study of T cell changes during pregnancy in multiple sclerosis. The trim removed 4 bases at V and 4 bases at J, leaving 8 bases unmatched. CDR3 length: 14 residues. Per the germline V gene, CDR1 is SGHRS and CDR2 is YFSETQ. The source is a female donor with multiple sclerosis, enrolled in a pregnancy study. This chain uses TRBV5-1 with TRBJ2-7, with 7 bases aligning to TRBD1. This material consisted of CD8+ T cells from peripheral blood mononuclear cells, taken in the third trimester of pregnancy. The CDR3: CASSPRDSLYEQYF. Written as DNA, the CDR3 is TGCGCCAGCAGCCCCCGGGACAGCCTGTACGAGCAGTACTTC. The full variable domain, rest sourced from reference TRBV5-1 and TRBJ2-7, is KAGVTQTPRYLIKTRGQQVTLSCSPISGHRSVSWYQQTPGQGLQFLFEYFSETQRNKGNFPGRFSGRQFSNSRSEMNVSTLELGDSALYLCASSPRDSLYEQYFGPGTRLTVT.